These T cell receptor beta chains were read from a single sample in a study of blood T cell repertoires in COVID-19. Profiling relied on immunoSEQ multiplex PCR, and the TCRdb table lists in-frame clones only, not all of them. The profile shows some 280,000 clones, about nine tenths of them singletons. The sequencing sample was made of peripheral blood. The receptors were sampled from a woman aged 25 to 45 with active or convalescent COVID-19. CDR3s include the opening cysteine and the closing phenylalanine or tryptophan. The D gene is left open where the match is weak. A clone size is listed for some rows: how often the clone was seen (once, few, many), or a class if it is expanded.

CDR3	DNA	D	size	V	J
CASTKTAGAADTQYF	TGCGCCAGCACAAAGACGGCGGGGGCGGCAGATACGCAGTATTTT	NA	NA	TRBV4-1	TRBJ2-3
CASSPQADPVNTEAFF	TGTGCCAGCTCACCACAGGCGGATCCCGTGAACACTGAAGCTTTCTTT	NA	NA	TRBV18	TRBJ1-1
CASSRSAGGEQYF	TGTGCCAGCTCCCGATCGGCAGGGGGCGAGCAGTACTTC	TRBD1	NA	TRBV18	TRBJ2-7
CASSFQQGGTEAFF	TGTGCCAGCAGCTTCCAACAGGGGGGGACTGAAGCTTTCTTT	TRBD1	once	TRBV7-9	TRBJ1-1
CASSYSNTGSTYEQYF	TGTGCCAGCAGTTACTCGAATACAGGTTCCACCTACGAGCAGTACTTC	NA	few	TRBV6-5	TRBJ2-7
CASSSSFAGLQGAGNTIYF	TGTGCCAGCAGTTCCTCCTTCGCGGGTCTTCAGGGGGCTGGAAACACCATATATTTT	TRBD1	NA	TRBV28	TRBJ1-3
CASSIGTVPAAFF	TGTGCCAGTAGTATAGGGACAGTCCCTGCGGCTTTCTTT	NA	once	TRBV19	TRBJ1-1
CASSLSGALNQPQHF	TGTGCCAGCAGTTTGAGCGGAGCCCTGAATCAGCCCCAGCATTTT	NA	NA	TRBV28	TRBJ1-5
CASSAGTGRGDTEAFF	TGTGCCAGCAGCGCCGGGACAGGCCGTGGAGACACTGAAGCTTTCTTT	TRBD1	NA	TRBV28	TRBJ1-1
CASSQDGRGRSTDTQYF	TGTGCCAGCAGCCAAGATGGGCGGGGGCGTAGTACAGATACGCAGTATTTT	NA	once	TRBV4-2	TRBJ2-3
CASRTANTGELFF	TGTGCCAGCCGGACAGCCAACACCGGGGAGCTGTTTTTT	NA	few	TRBV28	TRBJ2-2
CASSNRGGNYGYTF	TGTGCCAGCAGTAATAGGGGGGGAAACTATGGCTACACCTTC	NA	NA	TRBV6-5	TRBJ1-2
CASSPGTGPQYF	TGTGCCAGCAGTCCGGGGACAGGCCCTCAGTACTTC	TRBD1	NA	TRBV28	TRBJ2-7
CASSLRGRSSYEQYF	TGTGCCAGCAGTTTAAGGGGTCGGAGCTCCTACGAGCAGTACTTC	NA	NA	TRBV27	TRBJ2-7
CASSGGPNTEAFF	TGTGCCAGCAGTGGGGGCCCGAACACTGAAGCTTTCTTT	NA	NA	TRBV7-9	TRBJ1-1
CASSWEKTAFF	TGTGCCAGCAGCTGGGAGAAAACGGCTTTCTTT	NA	NA	TRBV5-8	TRBJ1-1
CASSIQGHSTDTQYF	TGTGCCAGTAGTATCCAAGGACATAGCACAGATACGCAGTATTTT	NA	NA	TRBV19	TRBJ2-3
CATSGTYQPQHF	TGTGCTACCAGCGGCACCTATCAGCCCCAGCATTTT	NA	NA	TRBV28	TRBJ1-5
CASSQGGQGITYGYTF	TGTGCCAGCAGCCAAGGAGGACAGGGTATCACCTATGGCTACACCTTC	TRBD1	NA	TRBV14	TRBJ1-2
CASSMVTGGNYGYTF	TGTGCCAGTAGTATGGTCACAGGGGGCAACTATGGCTACACCTTC	TRBD1	few	TRBV19	TRBJ1-2
CAWQGLGSTEAFF	TGTGCCTGGCAGGGACTCGGAAGCACTGAAGCTTTCTTT	NA	NA	TRBV30	TRBJ1-1
CASSVLTGTYEQYF	TGTGCCAGTAGTGTTCTTACAGGGACCTACGAGCAGTACTTC	NA	NA	TRBV19	TRBJ2-7
CASSGDGGMTEAFF	TGTGCCAGCAGCGGAGACGGGGGGATGACTGAAGCTTTCTTT	NA	NA	TRBV11-2	TRBJ1-1
CASFAWGNNNEQFF	TGTGCCAGCTTCGCCTGGGGCAACAACAATGAGCAGTTCTTC	NA	NA	TRBV28	TRBJ2-1
CASSLDGSISGNTIYF	TGTGCCAGCAGCTTGGACGGGTCGATCTCTGGAAACACCATATATTTT	NA	NA	TRBV5-4	TRBJ1-3
CASSAGQGRRDTQYF	TGTGCCAGCAGCGCCGGACAGGGTCGTCGAGATACGCAGTATTTT	TRBD1	NA	TRBV9	TRBJ2-3
CAGLLDSNSPLHF	TGTGCCGGTCTTTTGGACAGCAATTCACCCCTCCACTTT	NA	NA	TRBV6-5	TRBJ1-6
CAWPPGQGESTGELFF	TGTGCCTGGCCTCCCGGCCAGGGGGAGAGCACCGGGGAGCTGTTTTTT	TRBD1	NA	TRBV10-3	TRBJ2-2
CASSLGGGANVLTF	TGTGCCAGCAGTTTAGGCGGGGGGGCCAACGTCCTGACTTTC	NA	NA	TRBV28	TRBJ2-6
CASSYSTGGPSYEQYF	TGTGCCAGCAGTTACTCGACCGGGGGGCCGTCCTACGAGCAGTACTTC	NA	NA	TRBV6-2/TRBV6-3	TRBJ2-7
CASSPYRGQIKETQYF	TGTGCCAGCTCACCATACCGGGGACAGATAAAAGAGACCCAGTACTTC	TRBD1	once	TRBV18	TRBJ2-5
CASSLRLAGETQYF	TGTGCCAGCAGTTTACGGCTAGCGGGGGAGACCCAGTACTTC	TRBD2	NA	TRBV27	TRBJ2-5
CASSVGASGGSTDTQYF	TGTGCCAGCAGCGTAGGGGCTAGCGGGGGGTCTACAGATACGCAGTATTTT	TRBD2	NA	TRBV9	TRBJ2-3
CASSDRGGTEAFF	TGTGCCAGCTCGGACAGGGGCGGCACTGAAGCTTTCTTT	TRBD1	NA	TRBV19	TRBJ1-1
CASSFTGTAGYTF	TGTGCCAGCAGCTTCACCGGGACAGCTGGCTACACCTTC	TRBD1	few	TRBV7-2	TRBJ1-2
CASSILNPGSTDTQYF	TGTGCCAGTAGTATTCTGAACCCAGGTAGCACAGATACGCAGTATTTT	NA	NA	TRBV19	TRBJ2-3
CAWSVGQSNTEAFF	TGTGCCTGGAGTGTAGGACAGTCGAACACTGAAGCTTTCTTT	NA	NA	TRBV30	TRBJ1-1
CASSQETGHHYEQYF	TGTGCCAGCAGCCAGGAAACAGGACACCACTACGAGCAGTACTTC	NA	NA	TRBV4-2	TRBJ2-7
CATGTQSNQPQHF	TGTGCCACAGGGACACAGAGCAATCAGCCCCAGCATTTT	NA	many	TRBV25-1	TRBJ1-5